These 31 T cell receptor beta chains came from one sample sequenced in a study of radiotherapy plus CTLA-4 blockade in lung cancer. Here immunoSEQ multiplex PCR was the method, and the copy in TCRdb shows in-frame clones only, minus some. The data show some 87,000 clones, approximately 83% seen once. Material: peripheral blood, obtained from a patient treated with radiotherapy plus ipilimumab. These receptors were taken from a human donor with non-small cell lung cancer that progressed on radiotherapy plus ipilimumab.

DNA for the CDR3: TGTGCCAGCAGCAGACAGGGTCGGGGGACTGGTGAGCAGTACTTC. It encodes CASSRQGRGTGEQYF. The rearrangement joins TRBV14 to TRBJ2-7; D is possibly TRBD1 (7 bases). V dropped 5 bases and J dropped 7 bases, with 21 bases sitting between them. The CDR3 totals 15 residues. CDR1 and CDR2 (germline): SGHDN, FVKESK. Variable domain in full (rest from reference TRBV14 and TRBJ2-7): EAGVTQFPSHSVIEKGQTVTLRCDPISGHDNLYWYRRVMGKEIKFLLHFVKESKQDESGMPNNRFLAERTGGTYSTLKVQPAELEDSGVYFCASSRQGRGTGEQYFGPGTRLTVT.

The CDR3: CASSLGRTGLNTDTQYF. The CDR3 bases are TGTGCCAGCAGCTTGGGCCGGACAGGACTCAACACAGATACGCAGTATTTT. The chain is built from TRBV5-8 and TRBJ2-3; 7 positions agree with TRBD1. The trim removed 0 bases at V and 2 bases at J, leaving 9 bases unmatched. The CDR3 is made up of 17 amino acids. Germline V CDR1 and CDR2: SGHTS, YDEGEE.

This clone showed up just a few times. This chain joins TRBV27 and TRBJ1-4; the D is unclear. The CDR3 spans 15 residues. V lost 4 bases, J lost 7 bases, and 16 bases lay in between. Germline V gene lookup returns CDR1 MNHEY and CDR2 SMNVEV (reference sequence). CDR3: CASSSRGPTSEKLFF. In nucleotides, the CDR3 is TGTGCCAGCAGTTCTCGTGGGCCGACGAGTGAAAAACTGTTTTTT.

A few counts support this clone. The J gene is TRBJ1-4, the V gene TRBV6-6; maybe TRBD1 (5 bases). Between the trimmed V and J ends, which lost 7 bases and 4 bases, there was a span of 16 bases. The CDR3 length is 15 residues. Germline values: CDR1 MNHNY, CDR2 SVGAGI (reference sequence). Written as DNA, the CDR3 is TGTGCCAGCACCGACGGGGCCGATGGTAATGAAAAACTGTTTTTT. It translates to CASTDGADGNEKLFF.

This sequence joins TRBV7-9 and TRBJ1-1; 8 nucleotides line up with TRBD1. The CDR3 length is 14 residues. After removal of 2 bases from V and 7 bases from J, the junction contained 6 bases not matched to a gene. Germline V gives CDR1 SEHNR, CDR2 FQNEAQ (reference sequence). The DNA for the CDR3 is TGTGCCAGCAGCTTAATCCCACAGGGGGATGAAGCTTTCTTT. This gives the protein CASSLIPQGDEAFF.

The CDR3 DNA is TGTGCCAGCAGCTACCGGGACAGGGTGAACACTGAAGCTTTCTTT. Amino acid sequence: CASSYRDRVNTEAFF. J is TRBJ1-1 and V is TRBV13; TRBD1 matches at 9 bases. CDR1 is PRHDT and CDR2 is FYEKMQ in the germline V gene (reference sequence). V lost 4 bases and J lost 0; bases outside the gene matches: 3. This CDR3 spans 15 amino acids.

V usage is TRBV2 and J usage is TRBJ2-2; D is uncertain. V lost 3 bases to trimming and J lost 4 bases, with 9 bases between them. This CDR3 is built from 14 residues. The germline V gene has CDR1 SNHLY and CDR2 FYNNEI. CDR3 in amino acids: CASSEDGFTGELFF. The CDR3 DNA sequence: TGTGCCAGCAGTGAGGACGGCTTCACCGGGGAGCTGTTTTTT. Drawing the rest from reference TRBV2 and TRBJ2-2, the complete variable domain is EPEVTQTPSHQVTQMGQEVILRCVPISNHLYFYWYRQILGQKVEFLVSFYNNEISEKSEIFDDQFSVERPDGSNFTLKIRSTKLEDSAMYFCASSEDGFTGELFFGEGSRLTVL.

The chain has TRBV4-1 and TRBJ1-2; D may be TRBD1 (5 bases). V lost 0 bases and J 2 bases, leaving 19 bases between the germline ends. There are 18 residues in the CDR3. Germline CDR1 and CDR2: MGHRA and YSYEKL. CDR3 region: CASSQEVGRASANYGYTF. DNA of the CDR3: TGCGCCAGCAGCCAAGAGGTTGGCAGGGCGAGTGCGAACTATGGCTACACCTTC.

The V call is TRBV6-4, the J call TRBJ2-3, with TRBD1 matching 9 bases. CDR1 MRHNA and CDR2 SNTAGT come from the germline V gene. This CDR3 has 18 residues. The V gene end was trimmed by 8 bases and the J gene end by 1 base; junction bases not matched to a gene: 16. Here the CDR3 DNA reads TGTGCCAGCCCATTCGGGACAGGGAGAATTAGGGGCACAGATACGCAGTATTTT. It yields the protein CASPFGTGRIRGTDTQYF.

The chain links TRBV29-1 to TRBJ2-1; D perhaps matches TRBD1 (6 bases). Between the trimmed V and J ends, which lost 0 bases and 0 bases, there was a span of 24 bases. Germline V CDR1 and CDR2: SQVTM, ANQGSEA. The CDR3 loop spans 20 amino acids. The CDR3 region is CSVEDWGQGTTTFSYNEQFF. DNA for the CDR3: TGCAGCGTTGAAGATTGGGGGCAGGGTACCACCACCTTCTCCTACAATGAGCAGTTCTTC.

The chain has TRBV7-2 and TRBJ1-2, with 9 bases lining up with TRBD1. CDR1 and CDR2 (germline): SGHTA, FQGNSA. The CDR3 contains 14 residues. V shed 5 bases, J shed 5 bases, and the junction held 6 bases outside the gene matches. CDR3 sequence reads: CASSPGTGRYGYTF. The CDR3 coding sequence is TGTGCCAGCAGCCCAGGGACAGGGCGGTATGGCTACACCTTC.

The CDR3 loop reads CSVGLAGAEAFF. DNA for the CDR3: TGCAGCGTTGGGCTTGCGGGAGCTGAAGCTTTCTTT. The chain recombines TRBV29-1 with TRBJ1-1; D ambiguous. The CDR3 totals 12 residues. Germline CDR1 reads SQVTM; CDR2 reads ANQGSEA. The V and J ends lost 4 bases and 6 bases respectively, with 12 bases between them. Combining the CDR3 with reference TRBV29-1 and TRBJ1-1 gives the whole variable domain SAVISQKPSRDICQRGTSLTIQCQVDSQVTMMFWYRQQPGQSLTLIATANQGSEATYESGFVIDKFPISRPNLTFSTLTVSNMSPEDSSIYLCSVGLAGAEAFFGQGTRLTVV.

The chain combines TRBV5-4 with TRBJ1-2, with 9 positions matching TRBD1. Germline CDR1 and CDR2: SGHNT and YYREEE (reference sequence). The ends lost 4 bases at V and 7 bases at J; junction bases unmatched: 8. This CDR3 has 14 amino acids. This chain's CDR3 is CASSQDRTGAGYTF. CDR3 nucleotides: TGTGCCAGCAGCCAAGATCGGACAGGGGCTGGCTACACCTTC.

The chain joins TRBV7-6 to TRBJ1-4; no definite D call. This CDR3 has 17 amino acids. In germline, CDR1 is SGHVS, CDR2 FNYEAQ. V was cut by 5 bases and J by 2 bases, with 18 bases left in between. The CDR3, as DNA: TGTGCCAGCAGCCCGTCTTTGGGTTTGGCGACTAATGAAAAACTGTTTTTT. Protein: CASSPSLGLATNEKLFF.

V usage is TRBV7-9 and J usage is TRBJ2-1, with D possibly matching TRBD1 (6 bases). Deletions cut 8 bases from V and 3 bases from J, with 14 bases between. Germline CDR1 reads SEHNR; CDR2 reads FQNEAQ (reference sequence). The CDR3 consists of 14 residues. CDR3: CASSGIGGYNEQFF. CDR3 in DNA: TGTGCCAGCTCCGGGATAGGGGGCTACAATGAGCAGTTCTTC.

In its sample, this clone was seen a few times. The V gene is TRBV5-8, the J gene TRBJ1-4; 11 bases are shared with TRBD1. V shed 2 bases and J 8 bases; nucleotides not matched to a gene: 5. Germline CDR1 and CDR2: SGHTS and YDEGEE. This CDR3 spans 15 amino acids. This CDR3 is CASSFLGTGGEKLFF. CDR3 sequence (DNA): TGTGCCAGCAGCTTCCTCGGGACAGGGGGAGAAAAACTGTTTTTT.

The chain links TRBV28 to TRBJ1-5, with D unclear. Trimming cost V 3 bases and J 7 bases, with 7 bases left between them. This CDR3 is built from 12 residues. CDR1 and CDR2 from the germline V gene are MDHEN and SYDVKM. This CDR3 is CASSLRVQPQHF. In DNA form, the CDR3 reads TGTGCCAGCAGTTTGAGGGTCCAGCCCCAGCATTTT.

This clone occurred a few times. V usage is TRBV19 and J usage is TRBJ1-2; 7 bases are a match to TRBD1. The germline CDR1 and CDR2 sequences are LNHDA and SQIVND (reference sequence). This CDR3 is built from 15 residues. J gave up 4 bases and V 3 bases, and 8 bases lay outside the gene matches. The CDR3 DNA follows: TGTGCCAGTAGTATTGGACAGGCAAGGGGCTATGGCTACACCTTC. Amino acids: CASSIGQARGYGYTF. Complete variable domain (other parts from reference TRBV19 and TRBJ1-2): DGGITQSPKYLFRKEGQNVTLSCEQNLNHDAMYWYRQDPGQGLRLIYYSQIVNDFQKGDIAEGYSVSREKKESFPLTVTSAQKNPTAFYLCASSIGQARGYGYTFGSGTRLTVV.

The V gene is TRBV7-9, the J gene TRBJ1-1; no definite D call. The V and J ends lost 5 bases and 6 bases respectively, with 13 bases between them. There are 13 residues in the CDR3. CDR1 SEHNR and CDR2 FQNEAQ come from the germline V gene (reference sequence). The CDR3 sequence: CASSELATSEAFF. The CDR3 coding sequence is TGTGCCAGCAGCGAGTTGGCCACCTCTGAAGCTTTCTTT.

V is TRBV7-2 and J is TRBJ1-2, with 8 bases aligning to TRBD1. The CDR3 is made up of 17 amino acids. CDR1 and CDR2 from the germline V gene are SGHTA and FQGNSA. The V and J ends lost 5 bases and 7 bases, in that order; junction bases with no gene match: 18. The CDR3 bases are TGTGCCAGCAGCATAGGCCCAGGGGGCGTAATCGGTAGTGGCTACACCTTC. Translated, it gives CASSIGPGGVIGSGYTF.

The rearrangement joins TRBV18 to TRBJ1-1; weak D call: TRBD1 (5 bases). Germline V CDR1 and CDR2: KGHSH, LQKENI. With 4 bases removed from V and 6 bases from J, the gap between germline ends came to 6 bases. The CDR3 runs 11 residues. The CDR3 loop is CASSRGSEAFF. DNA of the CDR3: TGTGCCAGCTCACGGGGGTCTGAAGCTTTCTTT.

The CDR3 DNA reads as TGTGCCAGCACCTGGGGTGGAAACCCGCGTGAAAAACTGTTTTTT. Translated, it gives CASTWGGNPREKLFF. The chain recombines TRBV6-1 with TRBJ1-4; D gene unclear. CDR1 and CDR2 from the germline V gene are MNHNS and SASEGT. Trimming took 7 bases from V and 7 from J, leaving 19 bases between them. The CDR3 extends over 15 amino acids.

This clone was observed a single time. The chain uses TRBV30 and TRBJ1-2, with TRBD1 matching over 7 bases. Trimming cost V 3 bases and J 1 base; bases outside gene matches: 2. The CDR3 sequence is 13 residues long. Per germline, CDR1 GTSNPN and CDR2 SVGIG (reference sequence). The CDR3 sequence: CAWSTGVNYGYTF. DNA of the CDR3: TGTGCCTGGAGCACAGGGGTTAACTATGGCTACACCTTC.

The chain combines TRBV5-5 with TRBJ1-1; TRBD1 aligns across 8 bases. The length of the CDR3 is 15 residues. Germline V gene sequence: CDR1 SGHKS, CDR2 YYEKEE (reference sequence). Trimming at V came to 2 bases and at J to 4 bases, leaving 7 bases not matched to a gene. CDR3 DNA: TGTGCCAGCAGCTTTCAGGGGGCAAGGACCACTGAAGCTTTCTTT. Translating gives CASSFQGARTTEAFF.

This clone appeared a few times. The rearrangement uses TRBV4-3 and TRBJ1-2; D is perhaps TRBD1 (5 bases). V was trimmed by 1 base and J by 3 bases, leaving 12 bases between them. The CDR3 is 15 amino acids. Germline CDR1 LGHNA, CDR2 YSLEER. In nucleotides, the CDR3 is TGCGCCAGCAGCCAAGGGGAAGGGGATGACTATGGCTACACCTTC. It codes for CASSQGEGDDYGYTF.

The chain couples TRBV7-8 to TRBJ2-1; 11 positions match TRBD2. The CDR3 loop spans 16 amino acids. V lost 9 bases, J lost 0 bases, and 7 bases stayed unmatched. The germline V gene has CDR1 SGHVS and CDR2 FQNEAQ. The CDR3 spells CASVPSGGSSYNEQFF. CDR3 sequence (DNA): TGTGCCAGTGTGCCTAGCGGGGGGAGCTCCTACAATGAGCAGTTCTTC.

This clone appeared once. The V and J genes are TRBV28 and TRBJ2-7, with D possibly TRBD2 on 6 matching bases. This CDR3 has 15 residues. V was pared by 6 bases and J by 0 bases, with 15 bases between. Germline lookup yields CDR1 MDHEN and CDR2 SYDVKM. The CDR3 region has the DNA TGTGCCAGCAGGGATGCGGGGCGGAGCTCCTACGAGCAGTACTTC. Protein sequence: CASRDAGRSSYEQYF.

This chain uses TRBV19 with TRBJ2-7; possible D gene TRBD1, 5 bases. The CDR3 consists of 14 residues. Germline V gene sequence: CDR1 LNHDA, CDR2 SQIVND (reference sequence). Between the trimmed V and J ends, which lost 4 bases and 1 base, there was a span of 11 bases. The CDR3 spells CASSTQGRSYEQYF. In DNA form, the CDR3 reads TGTGCCAGTAGTACCCAGGGAAGGTCCTACGAGCAGTACTTC. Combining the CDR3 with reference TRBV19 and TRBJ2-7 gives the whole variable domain DGGITQSPKYLFRKEGQNVTLSCEQNLNHDAMYWYRQDPGQGLRLIYYSQIVNDFQKGDIAEGYSVSREKKESFPLTVTSAQKNPTAFYLCASSTQGRSYEQYFGPGTRLTVT.

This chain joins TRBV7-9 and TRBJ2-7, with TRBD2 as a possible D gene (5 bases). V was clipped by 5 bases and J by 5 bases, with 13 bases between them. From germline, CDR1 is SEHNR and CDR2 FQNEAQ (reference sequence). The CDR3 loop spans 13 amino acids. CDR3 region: CASSPRTFHEQYF. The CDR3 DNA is TGTGCCAGCAGCCCCCGGACTTTCCACGAGCAGTACTTC. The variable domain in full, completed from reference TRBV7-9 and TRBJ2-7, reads DTGVSQNPRHKITKRGQNVTFRCDPISEHNRLYWYRQTLGQGPEFLTYFQNEAQLEKSRLLSDRFSAERPKGSFSTLEIQRTEQGDSAMYLCASSPRTFHEQYFGPGTRLTVT.

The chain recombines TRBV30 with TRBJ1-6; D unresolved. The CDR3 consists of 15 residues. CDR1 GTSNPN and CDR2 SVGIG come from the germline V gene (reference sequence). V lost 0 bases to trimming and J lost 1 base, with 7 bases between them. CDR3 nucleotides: TGTGCCTGGAGTGTACCGGGTTCCTATAATTCACCCCTCCACTTT. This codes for CAWSVPGSYNSPLHF.

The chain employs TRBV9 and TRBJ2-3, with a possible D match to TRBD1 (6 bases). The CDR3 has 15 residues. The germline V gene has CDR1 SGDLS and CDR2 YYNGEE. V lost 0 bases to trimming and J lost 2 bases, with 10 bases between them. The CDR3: CASSVGGQPTDTQYF. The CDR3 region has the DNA TGTGCCAGCAGCGTAGGGGGGCAGCCCACAGATACGCAGTATTTT.